This record covers a single T cell receptor (beta chain). This record belongs to a study of cytomegalovirus exposure and HLA in healthy donors. The CDR3 is 13 residues long. The J segment lost 5 bases and the V segment lost 3 bases, leaving 3 bases of the junction unmatched. Germline assignment: CDR1 ENHRY and CDR2 SYGVKD. The assay was immunoSEQ multiplex PCR, and TCRdb's table has in-frame clones only and misses some. Of about 200,000 clones listed, roughly 81% are singletons. Input material: PBMCs. The chain is built from TRBV10-3 and TRBJ2-7; 8 positions agree with TRBD1. This sequence was found in a woman in her thirties in good health and CMV-seronegative. The CDR3 DNA sequence: TGTGCCATCAGTGACGACAGGGGCCACGAGCAGTACTTC. It yields the protein CAISDDRGHEQYF.